This T cell receptor beta chain derives from a study of T cells in Graves' hyperthyroidism and ophthalmopathy. Study-wide results and caveats: Blood also carried most thyroid clonotypes expanded above 0.001.

PBMCs were collected from a 10 ml volume of fresh peripheral blood. There are many counts of this clonotype. The antigen is undetermined. RNA transcripts yielded amplified TCR beta CDR3 regions. The HTBI set primed first-round TCR CDR3 RT-PCR. TCRdb redid the calling of the multiplex PCR reads with MiXCR, one entry per CDR3 protein. Of approximately 740,000 distinct CDR3 sequences in the sample, around 15% are singletons; the top ten hold around 9.6%. CDR1 MNHEY and CDR2 SMNVEV come from the germline V gene (reference sequence). V lost 2 bases to trimming and J lost 0 bases, with 5 bases between them. The CDR3 has 13 residues.

This chain joins TRBV27 and TRBJ2-7; no clear D gene. This TCR was recovered from a woman under 30 with Graves' hyperthyroidism. Sample: blood. The CDR3 region has the DNA TGTGCCAGCAGTTTACGAGTCTCCTACGAGCAGTACTTC. Its translation is CASSLRVSYEQYF.